This T cell receptor beta chain was observed in a study of neurological immune-mediated disorders. Study conclusions and caveats: Private repertoires in all groups were suggested by the finding that expanded clones across subjects shared no CDR3 amino acid sequences.

In this sample, this clonotype turned up many times. The antigen remains unidentified. 5'RACE employing 10-nucleotide random UMIs yielded the cDNA. From 15-18 subjects, over 180 million TCR-beta sequences were obtained in each sequencing run. TCRdb redid the calling of the 5' RACE reads with MiXCR, one entry per CDR3 protein. The sample lists about 50,000 distinct CDR3 sequences, 1.9% occurring once. This CDR3 has 15 amino acids. Where libraries were unsorted, they were derived from 2 million PBMCs stored at -80 degrees C. The receptor was derived from a woman between 35 and 50 years old with multiple sclerosis. The specimen sequenced was PBMCs. The chain joins TRBV21-1 to TRBJ2-1; TRBD1 is taken as the D call from the table, unchecked against the DNA. TRBV21-1 is shown as a pseudogene. CDR3 residues: CASSKRGGPRYEQFF. CDR3 bases: TGTGCCAGCAGCAAGCGGGGGGGCCCAAGATATGAGCAGTTCTTC.